Sequencing of this T cell receptor beta chain was carried out in a study of T cells in Graves' hyperthyroidism and ophthalmopathy. This clonotype was observed at least ten times. The study based diagnoses on clinical symptoms, serum thyroxine and TRAb, thyroid ultrasound and orbital computed tomography. Amplification of TCR beta CDR3 regions used RNA as the template. The HTBI set primed first-round TCR CDR3 RT-PCR. TCRdb processed the multiplex PCR reads anew with MiXCR; each CDR3 protein has one entry. The sample holds a few hundred thousand distinct CDR3 sequences, about 20% seen once. Source material: blood. This clonotype originated in a woman in her 70s with Graves' ophthalmopathy.

The DNA for the CDR3 is TGTGCCAGCAGCTTAGTTGTGGGAGGATCGTTTAGCACAGATACGCAGTATTTT. Encoded protein: CASSLVVGGSFSTDTQYF. The rearrangement uses TRBV7-8 and TRBJ2-3, with a weak D call TRBD2 (6 bases). Trimming shortened V by 1 base and J by 0 bases, and 17 bases separated the two germline ends. The CDR3 covers 18 residues. Germline CDR1 SGHVS, CDR2 FQNEAQ.